The T cell receptor beta chain described here comes from a study of cytomegalovirus exposure and HLA in healthy donors. Overall study results and limits: Both high specificity and high sensitivity reportedly marked the classifier's diagnosis of cytomegalovirus status.

As to this clone: Its specificity is not known.

Amplification used 60 Vbeta primers and 13 Jbeta primers. Sequencing used immunoSEQ multiplex PCR; TCRdb keeps in-frame clones, though not all of them. The sample lists 200,000 or so clones, approximately 83% occurring once. The germline V and J ends were trimmed by 2 bases and 0 bases, with 19 bases remaining between them. The length of the CDR3 is 19 residues. Germline V gene sequence: CDR1 MGHRA, CDR2 YSYEKL. Sequencing used PBMCs. The origin of this receptor is a boy under 10 years old in good health and CMV-seronegative. This rearrangement joins TRBV4-1 to TRBJ2-2; D perhaps matches TRBD2 (5 bases). This CDR3 is CASSQYRVGHGANTGELFF. In DNA form, the CDR3 reads TGCGCCAGCAGCCAATATCGCGTTGGCCACGGGGCGAACACCGGGGAGCTGTTTTTT.